Below are 32 T cell receptor beta chains sequenced from a single sample in a study of cytomegalovirus exposure and HLA in healthy donors. Sequencing was performed with immunoSEQ multiplex PCR; in TCRdb, only in-frame clones are kept and a portion is missing. The sample has about 74,000 clones, over 85% seen once. The material sequenced was PBMCs. These receptors were taken from a man aged 18 to 29 in good health and CMV-seropositive.

The CDR3 coding sequence is TGCAGCGCGGCGGGCGGGGGAGGCACTGAAGCTTTCTTT. Its translation is CSAAGGGGTEAFF. This chain links TRBV29-1 with TRBJ1-1, with D perhaps TRBD1 (5 bases). This CDR3 has 13 amino acids. V was shortened by 7 bases and J by 4 bases, with 16 bases between the two germline ends. The germline V gene has CDR1 SQVTM and CDR2 ANQGSEA.

This chain connects TRBV30 to TRBJ2-7; D is ambiguous. Trimming left V 2 bases short and J 1 base short, with 6 bases between. Looked up from germline, CDR1 is GTSNPN and CDR2 is SVGIG (reference sequence). The CDR3 runs to 12 residues. The chain's CDR3 is CAWSSLSYEQYF. The CDR3 coding sequence is TGTGCCTGGAGTTCCCTGTCCTACGAGCAGTACTTC.

V gene TRBV18 combines with J gene TRBJ2-7; TRBD1 might be the D (5 bases). V gave up 5 bases and J gave up 7 bases, with 12 bases separating them. The length of the CDR3 is 12 residues. Germline CDR1 reads KGHSH; CDR2 reads LQKENI. CDR3 nucleotide sequence: TGTGCCAGCTCATCAGGGCGCTTAGAGCAGTACTTC. Translated: CASSSGRLEQYF.

J is TRBJ2-5 and V is TRBV5-1, with D possibly being TRBD2 (5 bases). Trimming cost V 5 bases and J 1 base, with 9 bases left between them. Germline loops: CDR1 SGHRS, CDR2 YFSETQ. The CDR3 runs 13 residues. CDR3 region: CASSKEAQETQYF. The CDR3 region has the DNA TGCGCCAGCAGTAAGGAGGCCCAAGAGACCCAGTACTTC.

CDR3 residues: CASSGQFSGNTIYF. CDR3 nucleotide sequence: TGTGCCAGCAGCGGACAGTTCTCTGGAAACACCATATATTTT. The chain combines TRBV7-2 with TRBJ1-3, with a tentative D call TRBD1 (6 bases). CDR1 is SGHTA and CDR2 is FQGNSA in the germline V gene. The V end was cut by 5 bases, the J end by 0 bases, with 8 bases between. The CDR3 loop spans 14 amino acids.

V usage is TRBV2 and J usage is TRBJ1-2; TRBD1 aligns across 7 bases. The CDR3 has 16 amino acids. V gave up 0 bases and J gave up 4 bases; unmatched junction bases: 8. Germline CDR1 and CDR2: SNHLY and FYNNEI. For the CDR3, the DNA is TGTGCCAGCAGTGAAGCCCGAGGGGGCCCTGTCTATGGCTACACCTTC. Its protein is CASSEARGGPVYGYTF.

This clone showed up just once. J is TRBJ2-3 and V is TRBV15; weak D call: TRBD2 (6 bases). Trimming cost V 3 bases and J 2 bases, with 9 bases left between them. Per the germline V gene, CDR1 is LNHNV and CDR2 is YYDKDF (reference sequence). The CDR3 has 14 residues. CDR3 amino acids: CATSRGLYTDTQYF. Written as DNA, the CDR3 is TGTGCCACCAGCAGGGGACTGTACACAGATACGCAGTATTTT.

The table lists this clone with a count of one. The chain uses TRBV7-9 and TRBJ2-1; the D is unclear. Germline V gene sequence: CDR1 SEHNR, CDR2 FQNEAQ (reference sequence). Trimming shortened V by 1 base and J by 7 bases, and 20 bases separated the two germline ends. This CDR3 is built from 17 residues. The CDR3 region is CASSLDVAGLRLNEQFF. The CDR3, as DNA: TGTGCCAGCAGCTTAGATGTGGCAGGCCTTCGTCTTAATGAGCAGTTCTTC.

The chain uses TRBV27 and TRBJ2-6, with 7 bases identical to TRBD1. CDR1 and CDR2 from the germline V gene are MNHEY and SMNVEV (reference sequence). The trim removed 3 bases at V and 2 bases at J, leaving 19 bases unmatched. The CDR3 sequence is 21 residues long. The CDR3 nucleotides are TGTGCCAGCAGTTTTAGGGTAGCTCGGCAGGGGGATGGGACTGGGGCCAACGTCCTGACTTTC. It is translated as CASSFRVARQGDGTGANVLTF.

The chain joins TRBV10-3 to TRBJ2-1; 14 nucleotides line up with TRBD2. Germline V lookup: CDR1 ENHRY, CDR2 SYGVKD. The J segment lost 10 bases and the V segment lost 4 bases, leaving 6 bases of the junction unmatched. The CDR3 has 15 residues. This CDR3 reads CAISGLAGGAAEQFF. The CDR3 bases are TGTGCCATCAGTGGACTAGCGGGAGGGGCGGCGGAGCAGTTCTTC.

The rearrangement links TRBV7-9 to TRBJ1-2; D ambiguous. Germline-derived CDR1 and CDR2 are SEHNR and FQNEAQ (reference sequence). V dropped 7 bases and J dropped 2 bases, with 8 bases sitting between them. The CDR3 totals 12 residues. CDR3 DNA: TGTGCCAGCACCCCTCAGAACTATGGCTACACCTTC. Its protein product is CASTPQNYGYTF.

The genes are TRBV28 and TRBJ1-5; D is ambiguous. From germline, CDR1 is MDHEN and CDR2 SYDVKM. The ends were cut back, 5 bases at V and 0 bases at J, with 20 bases in the middle. This CDR3 region has 18 residues. The CDR3 spells CASSRRGAGLGSNQPQHF. DNA for the CDR3: TGTGCCAGCAGTCGCCGGGGAGCGGGTTTGGGTAGCAATCAGCCCCAGCATTTT.

The rearrangement links TRBV5-1 to TRBJ1-2; TRBD1 matches 7 bases. Unmatched junction bases numbered 9, after V lost 0 bases and J lost 7 bases. The CDR3 loop spans 15 amino acids. Germline V gene data show CDR1 as SGHRS and CDR2 as YFSETQ. CDR3 amino acids: CASSLEGEGGLGYTF. Here the CDR3 DNA reads TGCGCCAGCAGCTTGGAGGGCGAAGGGGGCCTTGGCTACACCTTC.

CDR3 in amino acids: CASTGRDYWEQYF. The CDR3, as DNA: TGTGCCAGCACCGGTCGGGACTATTGGGAGCAGTACTTC. V gene TRBV2 combines with J gene TRBJ2-7; 7 nucleotides agree with TRBD2. The CDR3 sequence is 13 residues long. The trim removed 7 bases at V and 7 bases at J, leaving 10 bases unmatched. Germline V CDR1 and CDR2: SNHLY, FYNNEI.

The chain is built from TRBV28 and TRBJ2-6, with D uncertain. CDR1 is MDHEN, CDR2 SYDVKM, per germline. The CDR3 consists of 14 residues. Trimming took off 5 bases at V and 0 bases at J, with 5 bases between the two ends. The CDR3, as DNA: TGTGCCAGCAGTACATCCTCTGGGGCCAACGTCCTGACTTTC. Protein sequence: CASSTSSGANVLTF.

The chain links TRBV11-2 to TRBJ2-5; 10 bases are a match to TRBD2. The ends lost 8 bases at V and 5 bases at J; junction bases unmatched: 11. This CDR3 is 15 amino acids long. In germline, CDR1 is SGHAT, CDR2 FQNNGV. The DNA for the CDR3 is TGTGCCAGCGGGTCCATTAGCGGGAGGTTGGAGACCCAGTACTTC. Translation: CASGSISGRLETQYF.

The V call is TRBV10-2, the J call TRBJ2-2, with 9 bases fitting TRBD2. V shed 7 bases and J 1 base; nucleotides not matched to a gene: 4. This CDR3 spans 15 amino acids. CDR1 WSHSY and CDR2 SAAADI come from the germline V gene. DNA of the CDR3: TGCGCCAGCAACATACTAGCGGGGAACACCGGGGAGCTGTTTTTT. Protein sequence: CASNILAGNTGELFF.

The J gene is TRBJ2-1, the V gene TRBV11-2; D not certain. CDR1 and CDR2 from the germline V gene are SGHAT and FQNNGV. This CDR3 is 16 amino acids long. The ends were cut back, 4 bases at V and 0 bases at J, with 13 bases in the middle. As DNA, the CDR3 is TGTGCCAGCAGCTCCGGATCGGAGAGCTCCTACAATGAGCAGTTCTTC. Translating it yields CASSSGSESSYNEQFF.

CDR3 nucleotide sequence: TGCGCCAGCAGCTTGGTCGGCAGGGTCACAACAGATACGCAGTATTTT. As protein: CASSLVGRVTTDTQYF. The chain links TRBV5-1 to TRBJ2-3; D possibly corresponds to TRBD1 (5 bases). This CDR3 region has 16 residues. V lost 0 bases, J lost 3 bases, and 14 bases lay in between. In germline, CDR1 is SGHRS, CDR2 YFSETQ.

This clone was recorded a few times. The V call is TRBV28, the J call TRBJ1-2; D perhaps matches TRBD1 (5 bases). Germline assignment: CDR1 MDHEN and CDR2 SYDVKM. V dropped 3 bases and J dropped 3 bases, with 11 bases sitting between them. This CDR3 has 14 amino acids. The DNA of the CDR3 is TGTGCCAGCAGTTTGATGGGGGGGGACTATGGCTACACCTTC. Amino acid sequence: CASSLMGGDYGYTF.

A few counts support this clone. CDR3 region: CASSSSRSGETGANVLTF. The CDR3 DNA reads as TGTGCCAGCAGTTCGAGCCGATCGGGGGAAACCGGGGCCAACGTCCTGACTTTC. The genes are TRBV28 and TRBJ2-6; D perhaps matches TRBD2 (6 bases). Trimming shortened V by 4 bases and J by 4 bases, and 20 bases separated the two germline ends. The germline V gene has CDR1 MDHEN and CDR2 SYDVKM. The CDR3 consists of 18 residues.

This clone was counted only a few times. The chain carries TRBV6-6 and TRBJ2-2; 10 nucleotides line up with TRBD2. The CDR3 runs to 16 residues. Germline-derived CDR1 and CDR2 are MNHNY and SVGAGI (reference sequence). Germline trimming cut 8 bases from V and 4 bases from J; bases unmatched to any gene: 10. The CDR3 coding sequence is TGTGCCAGCCTAGCGGGAGAGGCTTCGGGCACCGGGGAGCTGTTTTTT. This sequence encodes CASLAGEASGTGELFF.

This clone has just one count. The V gene is TRBV18, the J gene TRBJ2-5; 8 nucleotides agree with TRBD1. The CDR3 runs to 14 residues. Trimming took 3 bases from V and 7 from J; bases not matched to a gene: 7. Germline CDR1 KGHSH, CDR2 LQKENI. The CDR3 region is CASSPSGTGGTQYF. The CDR3, as DNA: TGTGCCAGCTCACCCTCCGGGACAGGAGGGACCCAGTACTTC.

This chain links TRBV6-1 with TRBJ2-1; 11 nucleotides align to TRBD2. Germline CDR1 reads MNHNS; CDR2 reads SASEGT. Losses at the gene ends were 7 bases for V and 6 bases for J; bases not matched to a gene: 8. CDR3 length: 15 residues. CDR3: CASTPIAGGGNEQFF. As DNA, the CDR3 is TGTGCCAGCACCCCCATAGCGGGAGGGGGCAATGAGCAGTTCTTC.

J is TRBJ1-4 and V is TRBV10-3; 10 bases line up with TRBD1. The CDR3 sequence is 17 residues long. Trimming removed 5 bases from V and 7 bases from J; junction bases left unmatched: 13. Germline lookup yields CDR1 ENHRY and CDR2 SYGVKD. The CDR3 loop reads CAISPGQGSAGGEKLFF. CDR3 nucleotide sequence: TGTGCCATCAGTCCGGGACAGGGGTCCGCCGGTGGTGAAAAACTGTTTTTT.

V gene TRBV6-1 combines with J gene TRBJ2-1; 14 bases map to TRBD2. Germline V lookup: CDR1 MNHNS, CDR2 SASEGT. There are 16 residues in the CDR3. V shed 4 bases and J 7 bases; nucleotides not matched to a gene: 6. CDR3 nucleotide sequence: TGTGCCAGCAGTGCGGGACTAGCGGGAGAATGGAATGAGCAGTTCTTC. Translating gives CASSAGLAGEWNEQFF.

The chain recombines TRBV11-2 with TRBJ2-1; D possibly corresponds to TRBD2 (5 bases). Germline CDR1 reads SGHAT; CDR2 reads FQNNGV. This CDR3 is 16 amino acids long. V was clipped by 4 bases and J by 1 base, with 14 bases between them. CDR3: CASSWEADGSYNEQFF. CDR3 nucleotides: TGTGCCAGCAGCTGGGAAGCGGACGGGTCCTACAATGAGCAGTTCTTC.

This chain links TRBV6-5 with TRBJ2-1; D perhaps matches TRBD1 (6 bases). Germline V gene lookup returns CDR1 MNHEY and CDR2 SVGAGI. The CDR3 is 15 residues long. The V end was cut by 0 bases, the J end by 5 bases, with 11 bases between. The CDR3, as DNA: TGTGCCAGCAGTTACTCCGGGACACTCCACAATGAGCAGTTCTTC. Translated: CASSYSGTLHNEQFF.

The chain couples TRBV10-3 to TRBJ2-1; 9 positions agree with TRBD2. The CDR3 totals 14 residues. With V trimmed by 3 bases and J by 5 bases, 2 bases remained unmatched. Germline CDR1 and CDR2: ENHRY and SYGVKD. CDR3: CAISDRLADNEQFF. Written as DNA, the CDR3 is TGTGCCATCAGTGATAGACTAGCGGACAATGAGCAGTTCTTC.

In its sample, this clone was seen once. The chain is built from TRBV2 and TRBJ2-5; D is perhaps TRBD2 (7 bases). V gave up 7 bases and J gave up 3 bases, with 15 bases separating them. The CDR3 is 14 residues long. Germline assignment: CDR1 SNHLY and CDR2 FYNNEI. The CDR3 sequence: CASMTGGGEETQYF. In DNA, the CDR3 is TGTGCCAGCATGACGGGGGGCGGCGAAGAGACCCAGTACTTC.

The chain employs TRBV2 and TRBJ1-3, with D unclear. V dropped 7 bases and J dropped 0 bases, with 7 bases sitting between them. This CDR3 has 13 residues. From germline, CDR1 is SNHLY and CDR2 FYNNEI. The CDR3 protein is CASTQVSGNTIYF. The DNA for the CDR3 is TGTGCCAGCACCCAGGTCTCTGGAAACACCATATATTTT.

This sequence joins TRBV10-3 and TRBJ2-2; 8 nucleotides align to TRBD2. This CDR3 has 18 amino acids. The germline gives CDR1 ENHRY, CDR2 SYGVKD. V dropped 0 bases and J dropped 1; count of bases not matched to a gene: 7. The CDR3 is CAISESERSGRNTGELFF. CDR3 nucleotides: TGTGCCATCAGTGAGTCGGAACGAAGCGGGAGGAACACCGGGGAGCTGTTTTTT.